This entry lists 27 T cell receptor beta chains sequenced from one sample in a study of T cells after yellow fever vaccination. In TCRdb, the 5' RACE reads were re-called with MiXCR into one record per CDR3 protein. There are hundreds of thousands of distinct CDR3 sequences in the sample; about 13% occur only once, and roughly an eighth lies in the top ten. Sequences were derived from PBMCs, sampled on the day of the yellow fever booster vaccination. All receptors come from a man aged 25 to 40 who received the YFV17D yellow fever vaccine.

The table lists this clonotype with a few counts. This chain links TRBV28 with TRBJ2-7; TRBD1 is a possible D gene (6 bases). Trimming removed 7 bases at V and 3 bases at J, with 16 bases between. Germline CDR1 reads MDHEN; CDR2 reads SYDVKM. The CDR3 is 14 amino acids. CDR3 DNA: TGTGCCAGCACCCTGACAGGTGTCATCTACGAGCAGTACTTC. Residues: CASTLTGVIYEQYF.

This chain joins TRBV14 and TRBJ2-5, with 11 bases matching TRBD2. CDR3 size: 16 residues. The V and J ends lost 4 bases and 2 bases, in that order; junction bases with no gene match: 6. Germline CDR1 is SGHDN and CDR2 is FVKESK. CDR3 loop: CASSPLTSGKQETQYF. The CDR3 DNA reads TGTGCCAGCAGCCCCCTGACTAGCGGGAAACAAGAGACCCAGTACTTC.

This clonotype was found a few times. The rearrangement joins TRBV6-2 or TRBV6-3 to TRBJ2-2; the D is unclear. The CDR3 has 12 amino acids. The V gene's germline CDR1 is MNHEY and CDR2 SVGEGT. V was shortened by 6 bases and J by 2 bases, with 4 bases between the two germline ends. The CDR3 spells CASRPNTGELFF. The CDR3 coding sequence is TGTGCCAGCAGACCCAACACCGGGGAGCTGTTTTTT.

The table lists this clonotype with a few counts. The J gene is TRBJ2-1, the V gene TRBV7-2; unclear D gene. The length of the CDR3 is 14 residues. CDR1 is SGHTA and CDR2 is FQGNSA in the germline V gene. V was clipped by 3 bases and J by 5 bases, with 11 bases between them. The CDR3 sequence is CASSLYRANNEQFF. Written as DNA, the CDR3 is TGTGCCAGCAGCTTGTACCGGGCGAACAATGAGCAGTTCTTC.

There are a few counts of this clonotype. The V gene is TRBV20-1, the J gene TRBJ2-7; 7 positions agree with TRBD2. The CDR3 is 14 residues long. With V trimmed by 0 bases and J by 6 bases, 8 bases remained unmatched. The germline CDR1 and CDR2 sequences are DFQATT and SNEGSKA (reference sequence). CDR3 amino acids: CSARDRGVGSEQYF. The CDR3 nucleotides read TGCAGTGCTAGAGATCGGGGGGTGGGTAGCGAGCAGTACTTC.

The chain recombines TRBV11-3 with TRBJ2-5; D might be TRBD1 or TRBD2, each matching 6 bases. The CDR3 is 15 residues long. Per germline, CDR1 SGHNT and CDR2 YENEEA. V lost 3 bases to trimming and J lost 1 base, with 12 bases between them. The CDR3 here is CASSLGQAGQETQYF. Here the CDR3 DNA reads TGTGCCAGCAGCTTGGGACAAGCGGGCCAAGAGACCCAGTACTTC.

This chain joins TRBV7-6 and TRBJ2-3, with D hard to call. The germline V gene has CDR1 SGHVS and CDR2 FNYEAQ. The ends were cut back, 0 bases at V and 1 base at J, with 8 bases in the middle. This CDR3 is 15 amino acids long. CDR3 protein: CASSLAVTGTDTQYF. In DNA, the CDR3 is TGTGCCAGCAGCTTAGCGGTGACGGGCACAGATACGCAGTATTTT. Based on the CDR3 plus reference TRBV7-6 and TRBJ2-3, the full variable domain is GAGVSQSPRYKVTKRGQDVALRCDPISGHVSLYWYRQALGQGPEFLTYFNYEAQQDKSGLPNDRFSAERPEGSISTLTIQRTEQRDSAMYRCASSLAVTGTDTQYFGPGTRLTVL.

This clonotype appeared a few times. The rearrangement uses TRBV20-1 and TRBJ2-3, with 10 positions matching TRBD2. The CDR3 consists of 14 residues. V shed 6 bases, J shed 5 bases, and the junction held 8 bases outside the gene matches. CDR1 and CDR2 from the germline V gene are DFQATT and SNEGSKA (reference sequence). The CDR3 here is CSALPAGGVDTQYF. The DNA of the CDR3 is TGCAGTGCCCTACCAGCGGGAGGGGTAGATACGCAGTATTTT.

This chain uses TRBV4-2 with TRBJ2-3; 7 bases line up with TRBD2. Trimming took 5 bases from V and 4 from J; bases not matched to a gene: 6. Germline assignment: CDR1 LGHNA and CDR2 YNFKEQ. CDR3 size: 14 residues. The CDR3 spells CASSSGLGPDTQYF. CDR3 in DNA: TGTGCCAGCAGCTCAGGACTAGGCCCAGATACGCAGTATTTT.

This clonotype came up a few times. This sequence joins TRBV10-3 and TRBJ2-1; the match to TRBD2 covers 11 bases. The germline V gene encodes CDR1 ENHRY and CDR2 SYGVKD. Trimming cost V 4 bases and J 6 bases; bases outside gene matches: 5. The CDR3 contains 15 residues. CDR3 amino acids: CAISVAGLAGNEQFF. The CDR3 nucleotides are TGTGCCATCAGTGTTGCTGGACTAGCGGGCAATGAGCAGTTCTTC.

This clonotype was found many times. The CDR3 protein is CASSVTGRAGDEQFF. CDR3 bases: TGCGCCAGCAGCGTGACAGGGCGCGCCGGTGATGAGCAGTTCTTC. The rearrangement links TRBV5-1 to TRBJ2-1; 7 bases line up with TRBD1. In germline, CDR1 is SGHRS, CDR2 YFSETQ. CDR3 length equals 15 residues. The V segment lost 4 bases and the J segment 8 bases; nucleotides outside the gene matches: 12.

The chain carries TRBV19 and TRBJ1-2, with D hard to call. The CDR3 loop spans 14 amino acids. Trimming stripped 7 bases from V and 3 bases from J, with 15 bases between. Germline CDR1 is LNHDA and CDR2 is SQIVND (reference sequence). CDR3 sequence reads: CASTFRFSDYGYTF. The DNA for the CDR3 is TGTGCCAGTACGTTCCGGTTCTCGGACTATGGCTACACCTTC.

This clonotype was detected only a few times. The chain is built from TRBV4-1 and TRBJ2-2, with a tentative D call TRBD1 (6 bases). Germline lookup yields CDR1 MGHRA and CDR2 YSYEKL. The CDR3 is 13 residues long. V was pared by 10 bases and J by 1 base, with 10 bases between. Here the CDR3 reads CATEDRNTGELFF. The CDR3 DNA follows: TGCGCCACCGAGGACAGGAACACCGGGGAGCTGTTTTTT.

This clonotype occurred a few times. The V gene is TRBV7-2, the J gene TRBJ2-3; maybe TRBD1 (5 bases). From germline, CDR1 is SGHTA and CDR2 FQGNSA. The CDR3 length is 13 residues. V was pared by 2 bases and J by 8 bases, with 11 bases between. The chain's CDR3 is CASSLKGLLTQYF. The CDR3 coding sequence is TGTGCCAGCAGCTTAAAGGGGCTCCTTACGCAGTATTTT. Complete variable domain (other parts from reference TRBV7-2 and TRBJ2-3): GAGVSQSPSNKVTEKGKDVELRCDPISGHTALYWYRQSLGQGLEFLIYFQGNSAPDKSGLPSDRFSAERTGGSVSTLTIQRTQQEDSAVYLCASSLKGLLTQYFGPGTRLTVL.

This clonotype was counted only a few times. The rearrangement joins TRBV29-1 to TRBJ2-7; D may be TRBD1 or TRBD2 (5 bases each). The germline CDR1 and CDR2 sequences are SQVTM and ANQGSEA. V was clipped by 6 bases and J by 8 bases, with 14 bases between them. The CDR3 covers 11 residues. The CDR3 coding sequence is TGCAGCGTGGGGGTTGGGCTACAGCAGTACTTC. As protein: CSVGVGLQQYF.

This clonotype was observed a few times. The chain carries TRBV28 and TRBJ1-3; D remains unclear. Germline assignment: CDR1 MDHEN and CDR2 SYDVKM. The CDR3 contains 17 residues. V shed 5 bases and J shed 0 bases, with 17 bases lying between them. The CDR3 sequence: CASSKATVGFSGNTIYF. The CDR3 region has the DNA TGTGCCAGCAGTAAGGCGACCGTGGGGTTCTCTGGAAACACCATATATTTT.

The chain links TRBV20-1 to TRBJ2-3; D remains ambiguous. V was clipped by 1 base and J by 3 bases, with 17 bases between them. The CDR3 spans 16 residues. Germline V gene lookup returns CDR1 DFQATT and CDR2 SNEGSKA (reference sequence). The CDR3 sequence is CSARGEGPDWTDTQYF. The CDR3 nucleotides read TGCAGTGCTAGAGGGGAAGGGCCCGATTGGACAGATACGCAGTATTTT.

This rearrangement joins TRBV29-1 to TRBJ2-1, with D perhaps matching TRBD1 (5 bases). The CDR3 length is 13 residues. Trimming took off 2 bases at V and 6 bases at J, with 11 bases between the two ends. The germline V gene has CDR1 SQVTM and CDR2 ANQGSEA. Here the CDR3 DNA reads TGCAGCGTTGAAAGAGCAGGGCCCAATGAGCAGTTCTTC. Translation gives CSVERAGPNEQFF.

This clonotype has a handful of counts. The V call is TRBV6-1, the J call TRBJ2-7; 8 bases map to TRBD2. Germline-derived CDR1 and CDR2 are MNHNS and SASEGT. Trimming took 7 bases from V and 2 from J; bases not matched to a gene: 7. The CDR3 extends over 14 amino acids. CDR3 nucleotides: TGTGCCAGCACCCCGGGAGGGGGTACCTACGAGCAGTACTTC. This codes for CASTPGGGTYEQYF.

This chain uses TRBV7-8 with TRBJ1-3; 8 bases align to TRBD1. V trimming: 4 bases; J trimming: 2 bases; junction bases outside the gene matches: 7. CDR3 length: 16 residues. CDR1 is SGHVS, CDR2 FQNEAQ, per germline. As DNA, the CDR3 is TGTGCCAGCAGCTCCATGGCGGGACAGGCTGGAAACACCATATATTTT. This gives the protein CASSSMAGQAGNTIYF. Full variable domain (outside the CDR3, taken from reference TRBV7-8 and TRBJ1-3): GAGVSQSPRYKVAKRGQDVALRCDPISGHVSLFWYQQALGQGPEFLTYFQNEAQLDKSGLPSDRFFAERPEGSVSTLKIQRTQQEDSAVYLCASSSMAGQAGNTIYFGEGSWLTVV.

The chain links TRBV28 to TRBJ2-3; TRBD2 agrees at 7 bases. The CDR3 has 15 amino acids. The trim removed 7 bases at V and 1 base at J, leaving 8 bases unmatched. Germline V gene sequence: CDR1 MDHEN, CDR2 SYDVKM. CDR3 in DNA: TGTGCCAGCATCTTTGGCGGGAGAGGCACAGATACGCAGTATTTT. Its protein is CASIFGGRGTDTQYF.

Only a few counts were recorded for this clonotype. The rearrangement joins TRBV9 to TRBJ2-3; possible D gene TRBD1, 6 bases. V lost 0 bases and J 6 bases, leaving 11 bases between the germline ends. CDR3 length: 14 amino acids. Germline lookup yields CDR1 SGDLS and CDR2 YYNGEE. The CDR3 is CASSVDRARDTQYF. The CDR3 region has the DNA TGTGCCAGCAGCGTAGACAGGGCTAGGGATACGCAGTATTTT.

This chain links TRBV5-1 with TRBJ1-1; D may be TRBD1 (5 bases). V lost 4 bases, J lost 4 bases, and 11 bases lay in between. Germline V lookup: CDR1 SGHRS, CDR2 YFSETQ. The CDR3 runs 13 residues. The CDR3 DNA reads TGCGCCAGCAGCCTGGGACCACTCACTGAAGCTTTCTTT. It translates to CASSLGPLTEAFF.

This clonotype was observed a handful of times. V usage is TRBV18 and J usage is TRBJ2-1, with 7 bases lining up with TRBD2. Germline CDR1 is KGHSH and CDR2 is LQKENI. The J segment lost 5 bases and the V segment lost 0 bases, leaving 4 bases of the junction unmatched. This CDR3 comprises 15 residues. The CDR3 sequence: CASSPPKAGDNEQFF. For the CDR3, the DNA is TGTGCCAGCTCACCACCGAAGGCGGGAGACAATGAGCAGTTCTTC.

This chain joins TRBV19 and TRBJ2-7, with D unresolved. CDR3 length: 14 residues. V lost 5 bases to trimming and J lost 2 bases, with 13 bases between them. The germline CDR1 and CDR2 sequences are LNHDA and SQIVND (reference sequence). The CDR3 DNA reads as TGTGCCAGTAGTTTCCGGCAGATCCCCTACGAGCAGTACTTC. It codes for CASSFRQIPYEQYF.

The V and J genes are TRBV19 and TRBJ2-2, with a possible D match to TRBD2 (5 bases). This CDR3 is built from 14 residues. The ends were cut back, 5 bases at V and 6 bases at J, with 13 bases in the middle. Germline assignment: CDR1 LNHDA and CDR2 SQIVND (reference sequence). The CDR3: CASSLRGSPGELFF. Here the CDR3 DNA reads TGTGCCAGTAGTCTACGGGGTTCCCCCGGGGAGCTGTTTTTT.

This clonotype was counted a few times. V gene TRBV5-1 combines with J gene TRBJ2-5; 11 nucleotides align to TRBD2. The CDR3 totals 16 residues. The germline gives CDR1 SGHRS, CDR2 YFSETQ. The V and J ends lost 1 base and 5 bases, in that order; junction bases with no gene match: 7. The DNA of the CDR3 is TGCGCCAGCAGCTTGCAGTCTAGCGGGAGGAAGGAGACCCAGTACTTC. Translated: CASSLQSSGRKETQYF.